This T cell receptor beta chain was captured by sequencing in a study of blood T cells in healthy people across ages. With regard to this clonotype: Antigen unknown.

With each sample, at least 5 micrograms of total RNA were extracted. The use of a sample-barcoded 5' primer and a J-beta primer mix characterized a second PCR of roughly 6 to 11 cycles. A template-switch adaptor with 12 random nucleotides tagged each cDNA molecule. MiXCR, run by TCRdb on the 5' RACE reads, gives a single entry per CDR3 protein. The repertoire has 710,000 or so distinct CDR3 sequences, 22% of them found once; the top ten carry 20% to 25%. V lost 11 bases and J lost 1, with 14 bases in between. The V gene's germline CDR1 is ENHRY and CDR2 SYGVKD. The CDR3 covers 13 residues. Study-wide points: Diversity estimates drawn from one million T cells were deemed underestimates. A greater number of naive CD4+ cells and higher diversity distinguished long-lived donors from aged donors.

Sequenced sample: blood. The source of this sequence is an older man in good health. This rearrangement joins TRBV10-3 to TRBJ1-1; no clear D gene. Here the CDR3 DNA reads TGTGCCGCGGGAGGACCCACGAACACTGAAGCTTTCTTT. This codes for CAAGGPTNTEAFF.